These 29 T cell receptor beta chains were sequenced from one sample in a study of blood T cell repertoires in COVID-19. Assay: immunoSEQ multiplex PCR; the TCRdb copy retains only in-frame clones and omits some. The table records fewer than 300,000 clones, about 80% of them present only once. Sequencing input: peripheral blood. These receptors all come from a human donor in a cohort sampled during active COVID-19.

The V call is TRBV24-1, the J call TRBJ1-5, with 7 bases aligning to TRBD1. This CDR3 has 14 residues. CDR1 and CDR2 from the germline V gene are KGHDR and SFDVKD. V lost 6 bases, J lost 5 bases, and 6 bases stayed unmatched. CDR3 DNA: TGTGCCACCAGTACGACAGGGTCGGATCAGCCCCAGCATTTT. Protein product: CATSTTGSDQPQHF.

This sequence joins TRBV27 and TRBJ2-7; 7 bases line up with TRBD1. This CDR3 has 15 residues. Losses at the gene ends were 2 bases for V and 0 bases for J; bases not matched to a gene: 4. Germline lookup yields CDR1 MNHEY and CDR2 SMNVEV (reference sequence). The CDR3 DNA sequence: TGTGCCAGCAGTTTAAAGGGGGCCCCCTCCTACGAGCAGTACTTC. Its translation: CASSLKGAPSYEQYF.

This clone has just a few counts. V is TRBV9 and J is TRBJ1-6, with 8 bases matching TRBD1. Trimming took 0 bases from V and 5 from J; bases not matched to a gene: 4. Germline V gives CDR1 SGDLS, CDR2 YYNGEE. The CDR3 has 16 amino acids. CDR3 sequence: CASSVAQGANNSPLHF. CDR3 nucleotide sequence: TGTGCCAGCAGCGTAGCCCAGGGGGCGAATAATTCACCCCTCCACTTT.

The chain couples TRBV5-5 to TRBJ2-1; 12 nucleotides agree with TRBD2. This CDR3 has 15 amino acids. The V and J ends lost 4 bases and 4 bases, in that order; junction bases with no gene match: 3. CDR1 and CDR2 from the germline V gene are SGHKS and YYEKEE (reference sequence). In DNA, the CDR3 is TGTGCCAGCAGCCCCGGACTAGCGGGGTACAATGAGCAGTTCTTC. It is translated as CASSPGLAGYNEQFF.

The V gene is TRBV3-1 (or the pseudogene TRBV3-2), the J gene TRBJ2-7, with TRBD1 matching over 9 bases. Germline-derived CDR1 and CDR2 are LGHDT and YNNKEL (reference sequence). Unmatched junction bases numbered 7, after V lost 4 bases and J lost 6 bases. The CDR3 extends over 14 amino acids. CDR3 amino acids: CASSRTVQGAEQYF. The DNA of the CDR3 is TGTGCCAGCAGCCGAACAGTACAGGGGGCCGAGCAGTACTTC.

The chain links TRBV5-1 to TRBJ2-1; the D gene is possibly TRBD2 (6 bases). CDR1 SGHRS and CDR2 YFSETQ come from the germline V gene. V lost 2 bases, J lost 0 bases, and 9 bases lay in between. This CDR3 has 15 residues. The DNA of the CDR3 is TGCGCCAGCAGCTTACTAGCCTCCTCCTACAATGAGCAGTTCTTC. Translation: CASSLLASSYNEQFF.

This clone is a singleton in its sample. Here the CDR3 reads CATSRDLMGLAGNTGELFF. The CDR3 DNA is TGTGCCACCAGCAGAGACCTAATGGGACTAGCGGGGAACACCGGGGAGCTGTTTTTT. The rearrangement joins TRBV15 to TRBJ2-2, with TRBD2 matching over 12 bases. Germline V CDR1 and CDR2: LNHNV, YYDKDF (reference sequence). V lost 0 bases to trimming and J lost 1 base; unmatched junction nucleotides: 6. The CDR3 has 19 amino acids.

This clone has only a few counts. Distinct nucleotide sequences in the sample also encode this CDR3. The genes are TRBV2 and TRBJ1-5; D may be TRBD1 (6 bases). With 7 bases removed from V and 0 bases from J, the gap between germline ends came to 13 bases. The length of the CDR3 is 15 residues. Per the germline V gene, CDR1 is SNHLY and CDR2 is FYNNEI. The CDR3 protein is CASKKQGHSNQPQHF. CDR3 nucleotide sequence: TGTGCCAGCAAGAAACAGGGTCATAGCAATCAGCCCCAGCATTTT.

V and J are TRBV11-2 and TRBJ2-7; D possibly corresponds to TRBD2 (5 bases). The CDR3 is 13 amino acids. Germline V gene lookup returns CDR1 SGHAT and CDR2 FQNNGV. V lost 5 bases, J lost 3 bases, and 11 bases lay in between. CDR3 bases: TGTGCCAGCAGCGGGTTTCGGGGCTACGAGCAGTACTTC. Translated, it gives CASSGFRGYEQYF.

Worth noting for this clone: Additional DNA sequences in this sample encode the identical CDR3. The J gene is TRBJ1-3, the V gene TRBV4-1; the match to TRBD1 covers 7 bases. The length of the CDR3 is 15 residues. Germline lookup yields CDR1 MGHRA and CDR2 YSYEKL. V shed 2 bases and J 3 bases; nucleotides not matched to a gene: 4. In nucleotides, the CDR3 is TGCGCCAGCAGCCAATGGGACAGTAGTGGAAACACCATATATTTT. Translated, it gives CASSQWDSSGNTIYF.

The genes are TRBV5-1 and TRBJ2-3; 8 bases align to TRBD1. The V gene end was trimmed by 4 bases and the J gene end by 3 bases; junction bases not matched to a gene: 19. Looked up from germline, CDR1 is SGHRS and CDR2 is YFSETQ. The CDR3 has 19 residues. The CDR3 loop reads CASSRPTGEYTTLTDTQYF. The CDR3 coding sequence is TGCGCCAGCAGCCGCCCGACAGGGGAATACACTACCCTAACAGATACGCAGTATTTT.

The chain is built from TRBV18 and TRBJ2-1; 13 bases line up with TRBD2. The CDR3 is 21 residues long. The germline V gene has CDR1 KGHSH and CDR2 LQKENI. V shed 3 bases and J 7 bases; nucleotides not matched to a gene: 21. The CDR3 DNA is TGTGCCAGCTCACCCCGCCCGGGCGGGACTAGCGGGATGTCAAGGAGGAATGAGCAGTTCTTC. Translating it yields CASSPRPGGTSGMSRRNEQFF.

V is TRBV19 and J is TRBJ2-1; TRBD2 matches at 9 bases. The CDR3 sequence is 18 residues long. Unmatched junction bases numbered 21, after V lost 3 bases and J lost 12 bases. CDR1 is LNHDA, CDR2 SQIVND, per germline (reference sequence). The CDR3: CASSINRGGGGESQGQFF. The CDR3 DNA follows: TGTGCCAGTAGTATTAACCGAGGAGGCGGGGGGGAGTCTCAAGGGCAGTTCTTC.

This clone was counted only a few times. The CDR3 DNA is TGTGCCAGCAGTTACCCGACGGCGGGGCTTGGCTACACCTTC. Translating it yields CASSYPTAGLGYTF. The chain links TRBV6-2 or TRBV6-3 to TRBJ1-2, with D perhaps TRBD1 (5 bases). V lost 2 bases to trimming and J lost 7 bases, with 14 bases between them. The CDR3 length is 14 residues. Per the germline V gene, CDR1 is MNHEY and CDR2 is SVGEGT.

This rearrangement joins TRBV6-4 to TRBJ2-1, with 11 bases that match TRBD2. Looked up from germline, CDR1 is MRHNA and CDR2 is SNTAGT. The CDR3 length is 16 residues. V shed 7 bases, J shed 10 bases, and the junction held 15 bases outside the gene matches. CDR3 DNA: TGTGCCAGCACCCTAAGCCCTAGCGGGGGGCTCGGGGAGCAGTTCTTC. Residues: CASTLSPSGGLGEQFF.

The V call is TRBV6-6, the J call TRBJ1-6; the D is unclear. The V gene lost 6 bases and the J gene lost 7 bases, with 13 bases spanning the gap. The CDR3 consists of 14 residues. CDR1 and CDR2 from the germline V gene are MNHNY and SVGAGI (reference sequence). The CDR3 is CASSPRRSNSPLHF. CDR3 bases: TGTGCCAGCAGCCCCCGCAGGTCGAATTCACCCCTCCACTTT.

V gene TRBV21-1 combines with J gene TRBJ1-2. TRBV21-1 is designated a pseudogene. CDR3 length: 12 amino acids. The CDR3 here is CASSKGAGGYTF. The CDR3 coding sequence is TGTGCCAGCAGCAAAGGTGCGGGGGGCTACACCTTC.

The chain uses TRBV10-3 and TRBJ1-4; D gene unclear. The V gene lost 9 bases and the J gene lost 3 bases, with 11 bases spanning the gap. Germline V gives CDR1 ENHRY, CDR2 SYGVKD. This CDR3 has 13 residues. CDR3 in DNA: TGTGCCATAAGACGGGAGCCTAATGAAAAACTGTTTTTT. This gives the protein CAIRREPNEKLFF.

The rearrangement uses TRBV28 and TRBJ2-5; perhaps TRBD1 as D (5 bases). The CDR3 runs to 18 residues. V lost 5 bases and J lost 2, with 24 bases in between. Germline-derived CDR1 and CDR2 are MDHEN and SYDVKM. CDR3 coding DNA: TGTGCCAGCAGTCCGCAGGGCAGTTACACTACACAACAAGAGACCCAGTACTTC. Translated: CASSPQGSYTTQQETQYF.

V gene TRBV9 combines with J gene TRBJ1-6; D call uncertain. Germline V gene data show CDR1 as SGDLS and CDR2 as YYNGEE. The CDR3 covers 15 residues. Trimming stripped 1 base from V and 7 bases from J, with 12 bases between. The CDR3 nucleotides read TGTGCCAGCAGCGTACACGGAGGAGGGAATTCACCCCTCCACTTT. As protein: CASSVHGGGNSPLHF.

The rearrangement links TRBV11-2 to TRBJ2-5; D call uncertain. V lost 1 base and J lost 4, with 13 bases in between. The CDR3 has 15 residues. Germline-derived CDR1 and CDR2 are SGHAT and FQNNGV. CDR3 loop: CASSLVSSPGETQYF. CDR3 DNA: TGTGCCAGCAGCTTAGTTTCCAGCCCGGGAGAGACCCAGTACTTC.

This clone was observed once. CDR3 nucleotides: TGTGCCAGCAGTTCACTGGGTTTAGCGGGGGCCAACACCGGGGAGCTGTTTTTT. It encodes CASSSLGLAGANTGELFF. The chain uses TRBV6-2 or TRBV6-3 and TRBJ2-2, with TRBD2 matching over 9 bases. Germline values: CDR1 MNHEY, CDR2 SVGEGT. The CDR3 covers 18 residues. J gave up 2 bases and V 4 bases, and 11 bases lay outside the gene matches.

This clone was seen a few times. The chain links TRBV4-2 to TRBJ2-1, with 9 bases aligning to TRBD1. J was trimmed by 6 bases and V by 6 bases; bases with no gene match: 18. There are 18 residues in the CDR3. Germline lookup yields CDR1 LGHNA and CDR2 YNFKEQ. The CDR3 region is CASRGGESGTGRRNEQFF. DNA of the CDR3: TGTGCCAGCAGAGGGGGCGAATCCGGGACAGGGAGACGCAATGAGCAGTTCTTC.

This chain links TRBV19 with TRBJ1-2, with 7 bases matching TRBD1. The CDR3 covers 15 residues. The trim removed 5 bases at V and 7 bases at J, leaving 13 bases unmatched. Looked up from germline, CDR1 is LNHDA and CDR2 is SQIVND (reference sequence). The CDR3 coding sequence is TGTGCCAGTAGTCCCGCCGGGACAGAGTTAACTGGCTACACCTTC. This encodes CASSPAGTELTGYTF.

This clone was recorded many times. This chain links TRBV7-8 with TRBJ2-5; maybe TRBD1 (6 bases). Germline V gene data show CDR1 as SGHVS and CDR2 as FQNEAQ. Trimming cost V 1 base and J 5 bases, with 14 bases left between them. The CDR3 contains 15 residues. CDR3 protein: CASSLVLGAGETQYF. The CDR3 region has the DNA TGTGCCAGCAGCTTAGTTTTGGGGGCTGGTGAGACCCAGTACTTC.

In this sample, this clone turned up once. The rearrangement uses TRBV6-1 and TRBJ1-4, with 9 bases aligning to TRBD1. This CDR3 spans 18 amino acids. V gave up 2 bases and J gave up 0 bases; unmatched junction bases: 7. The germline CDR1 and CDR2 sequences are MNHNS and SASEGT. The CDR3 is CASSEWEQGAATNEKLFF. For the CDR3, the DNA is TGTGCCAGCAGTGAATGGGAACAGGGGGCCGCAACTAATGAAAAACTGTTTTTT.

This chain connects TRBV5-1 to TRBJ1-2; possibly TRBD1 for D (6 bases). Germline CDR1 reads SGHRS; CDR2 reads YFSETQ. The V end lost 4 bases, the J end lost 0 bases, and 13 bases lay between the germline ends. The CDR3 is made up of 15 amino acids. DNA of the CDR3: TGCGCCAGCAGCCGCCTCGAGGGGGCTAACTATGGCTACACCTTC. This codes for CASSRLEGANYGYTF.

CDR3 loop: CASKTGGRYEQYF. Written as DNA, the CDR3 is TGTGCCAGCAAGACAGGGGGCCGGTACGAGCAGTACTTC. V usage is TRBV28 and J usage is TRBJ2-7, with TRBD1 identical over 10 bases. CDR1 and CDR2 (germline): MDHEN, SYDVKM. Trimming removed 7 bases from V and 4 bases from J; junction bases left unmatched: 4. The CDR3 is made up of 13 amino acids.

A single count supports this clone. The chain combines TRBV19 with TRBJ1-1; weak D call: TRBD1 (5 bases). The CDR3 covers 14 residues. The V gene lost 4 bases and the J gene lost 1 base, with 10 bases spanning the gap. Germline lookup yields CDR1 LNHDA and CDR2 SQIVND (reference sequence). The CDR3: CASSTDSPNTEAFF. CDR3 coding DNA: TGTGCCAGTAGTACCGACAGCCCGAACACTGAAGCTTTCTTT.